This T cell receptor (beta chain) was profiled in a study of response to subunit inactivated influenza vaccine. Points from the study as a whole: Few additional T cells are recruited per seasonal influenza vaccination, authors suggested.

This clonotype showed up just a few times. What it recognizes is unknown. TCRdb re-derived calls from the RT-PCR reads in MiXCR, one entry per CDR3 protein. The sample lists about 780,000 distinct CDR3 sequences, around 20% occurring once. This CDR3 contains 18 residues. V was cut by 5 bases and J by 2 bases, with 23 bases left in between. Germline-derived CDR1 and CDR2 are SGHVS and FNYEAQ. This sample comprised PBMCs from blood, obtained 5 days after vaccination. The TCR sequence derives from a man aged 50 or older who received an inactivated influenza vaccine. V is TRBV7-6 and J is TRBJ2-3; TRBD1 is a possible D gene (7 bases). The CDR3 DNA reads as TGTGCCAGCAGCCTCTCCGGCGGGACAGCCGCCTTCACAGATACGCAGTATTTT. This codes for CASSLSGGTAAFTDTQYF.